This T cell receptor (beta chain) came from a study of cytomegalovirus exposure and HLA in healthy donors (dated by TCRdb to 2015 to 2018). Notes on the research overall: According to an earlier analysis of 587 of the donors, about 179 million T cells yielded some 120 million unique TCR beta sequences and less than 300 Gb of sequence data. An early release that covered fewer than 750 HLA-typed donors contained around 330 gigabases of sequencing data and tens of millions of unique TCR sequences. The genetic ancestry cluster associated with self-reported Caucasian donors included about 81% of the roughly 360 genotyped donors. The study was designed to test whether signatures of past pathogen exposure could be identified by cataloging public T cell receptors. Using immunosequencing, the study profiled T cell repertoires from around 680 subjects and related those repertoires to cytomegalovirus serostatus. A separate validation cohort of 100 to 150 different subjects was used in addition to the roughly 640-subject first cohort. High-throughput TCR immunosequencing, statistical association of individual TCRs with disease status, and machine learning were combined to predict cytomegalovirus infection status. A later analysis re-examined previously published TCR beta repertoires from 600 to 700 donors and added high-resolution HLA genotyping to investigate patterns of TCR occurrence. In the later analysis, no new phenotypic data were used to find candidate immune exposures; instead, reliance was placed on TCR beta sequences and their occurrence across donors. In an earlier analysis of more than 550 of the donors, high-throughput TCR beta sequencing was used to judge whether each TCR beta V gene segment behaved as functional or pseudogenic. Alongside the repertoire data, information on donor age, sex, ethnicity and CMV serostatus was compiled. A later genetic analysis used genome-wide SNP genotypes for 398 of the 666 donors, treating that subset as a discovery cohort. All discovery cohort repertoires had been generated on a single sequencing platform. Class I and class II HLA loci were covered by the typing at four-digit resolution. Typing coverage differed by locus: A, B, C, DRB1 and DQB1 were typed in about 620-630 donors, DQA1 in 522, DPA1 in roughly 590, and DPB1 in 400 to 480. Because of strong linkage in the cohort, 4 to 6 DR-DQ haplotypes were treated as single units for association and clustering. Among over 350 genotyped donors of the cohort, an average of roughly 240,000 unique TCR beta nucleotide sequences were sequenced per donor, roughly 20% of them non-productive. The investigation overall reported the following: In a later analysis, the rate of TCR association differed among HLA loci, with DRB1 alleles having the most associated TCRs and HLA-C alleles having the fewest. Assigning TCR associations to individual alleles was difficult when HLA alleles, especially DR and DQ, strongly co-occurred. The sequencing pipeline was judged likely to have produced a cluster of highly shared sequence variants as a technical artifact. Most TCR sequences were observed very rarely across donors, whereas some public TCRs were present in many individuals. At a false discovery rate of 0.05, a later analysis linked fewer than 20,000 TCR beta sequences to specific HLA alleles. According to a later genetic analysis, donors in an Asian-associated ancestry cluster had fewer N-insertions in productive TCRs than the roughly 700-donor mean. The study gave a list of some 150 TCR beta chains associated with cytomegalovirus. The earlier analysis of around 600 of the donors excluded 15 to 20 rarely observed V segments, including chromosome 9 orphons, because counts were too low. A further reported finding was that TCR beta sequences accurately predicted the HLA-A and HLA-B alleles for most subjects in the first cohort. It was suggested by the authors that the approach could potentially be generalized to other disease states and immunological phenotypes. In this cohort, only TCR beta chains were sequenced, and detectable features were limited by the absence of alpha or paired-chain data. An earlier analysis of some 590 of the donors showed that most TCR beta V segments appeared in productive rearrangements either about 87% or about 30% of the time, which broadly matched IMGT annotations. Because the 87-base-pair reads could not distinguish some IMGT-functional V segments, including TRBV6-2 and TRBV6-3, those segments were excluded. A few of the identified cytomegalovirus-associated TCR beta chains were confirmed in vitro to be specific for cytomegalovirus antigens. HLA typing was unavailable for some donors at each locus, so association tests used only the typed subset. Linkage disequilibrium might explain the correlated functional status among segregating V segments, but an unknown experimental factor could not be excluded. A later analysis found that most CMV-associated TCR beta chains appeared HLA-restricted, with HLA associations seemingly driven largely by CMV exposure. A later analysis found that HLA-associated TCR beta chains were more clonally expanded and had lower generation probabilities than equally common non-associated chains. The classifier was reported to diagnose cytomegalovirus status with high specificity and sensitivity in both the original and validation cohorts. A later analysis reported that several top co-occurrence clusters appeared linked to parvovirus B19, influenza, CMV and Epstein-Barr virus. V-gene and J-gene trimming of TCR beta chains was associated with a missense DCLRE1C variant in a later genetic analysis, and the association was replicated in an independent cohort. CMV serostatus was the only immune exposure information available for the cohort. Sequencing depth was assumed to be roughly uniform across donors in the presence/absence analyses, though that assumption may not hold.

Library prep was done by the immunoSEQ multiplex PCR assay. For the multiplex PCR, a mixture combining 60 forward primers for TCR Vbeta segments and 13 reverse primers for TCR Jbeta segments was used. A multiplex PCR assay on genomic DNA amplified the CDR3 region of rearranged TCR beta genes. On the Illumina HiSeq System, the amplified TCR beta libraries were sequenced as 87-base-pair reads. Concerning the study's data processing: In a later analysis, some 80 million unique TCR beta chains were counted across the roughly 670 repertoires, and roughly 11 million of these chains were shared by at least two donors. Raw reads were error-corrected and collapsed into unique sequences with a nearest-neighbor algorithm that merged closely related sequences to remove PCR and sequencing errors. Alignment of CDR3 sequences to IMGT reference sequences was used to assign V, D and J gene segments. Each retained sequence needed at least a six-nucleotide match to both a V gene segment and a J gene segment. Rearrangements were called productive when the CDR3 lacked stop codons and stayed in frame with V and J; all others were non-productive. CDR3 was defined according to IMGT convention as the region running from the second conserved V-encoded cysteine to the conserved J-encoded phenylalanine. In an earlier analysis of approximately 590 of the donors, sequences lacking an unambiguous match to a single V gene segment were excluded. In an earlier analysis of 450 to 700 of the donors, V segments were called functional above 56.7% productive rearrangements and were called segregating when the between-donor standard deviation exceeded 5%. A statistical classification framework was developed to diagnose cytomegalovirus status using the catalog of TCR beta chain sequences. In a later analysis, V and J genes were assigned by comparing TCR nucleotide sequences against IMGT/GENE-DB human TR gene sequences. In a later analysis, CDR3 sequences and most-parsimonious VDJ recombination scenarios were assigned using the TCRdist pipeline. A later analysis defined each TCR beta chain by its CDR3 amino acid sequence plus V-gene family, and excluded reads lacking a unique V-gene family. To address suspected cross-contamination and a sequencing artifact, a later analysis removed around 590 highly shared, low-generation-probability nucleotide sequences. For each public chain, a later analysis derived a clonal expansion index from normalized ranks of inferred template counts within each repertoire. A later analysis computed generation probabilities with a VDJ recombination model fitted to out-of-frame rearrangements, and checked the results against IGoR. In a later analysis, TCR-TCR, TCR-HLA and TCR-CMV co-occurrence was scored with hypergeometric tests, and a repertoire-size bias correction was applied to TCR pairs. A later analysis estimated false discovery rates by permuting HLA or CMV assignments 20 times. In a later analysis, co-occurring TCRs were grouped using DBSCAN, with TCRdist sequence similarity added in when clustering inside HLA-allele-positive subsets. Repertoires with fewer than 30,000 or more than 120,000 public chains were left out of co-occurrence clustering, as were several repertoires with anomalous nucleotide sharing. Entries here come from immuneACCESS through TCRdb and include only in-frame sequences with V and J called. Some clones fail to appear in such tables; in the studies checked, an unresolved V gene covers under half of the shortfall, and the cause of the remainder is unknown. That table is the source of V, J and clone size, and D and trimming were worked out from the DNA. The sample includes roughly 150,000 clones, with roughly 73% observed a single time. Approximately 11% of the sample lies in the top ten.

V and J are truncated by 6 bases and 0 bases respectively, leaving an intervening sequence of 11 bases. The CDR3 spans 14 residues, from the cysteine through the phenylalanine. The DNA shown is the 42-base CDR3, in frame from base 1. The germline V gene gives CDR1 as SQVTM and CDR2 as ANQGSEA. The cohort was made up of about 670 healthy bone marrow donors. Cohort members were all nominally healthy when sampled, although unrecorded immune exposures were likely present. The donor tested CMV seropositive, placing the donor among the 289 seropositive members of the cohort. Each donor provided a peripheral blood sample, and peripheral blood mononuclear cells were used for TCR beta sequencing. The Qiagen DNeasy Blood Extraction Kit was used to extract genomic DNA from the blood cell samples. Of note for this clone: Its target antigen remains unknown. Base qualities were left out, and no much larger clone turns up one base away.

This sequence uses TRBV29-1 and TRBJ2-2; the D gene cannot be resolved reliably. The origin of this receptor is a man younger than 30 in good health and CMV-seropositive. Sequenced input: PBMCs. In nucleotides, the sequence is TGCAGCGTCCCAGGTGGGTCGAACACCGGGGAGCTGTTTTTT. This yields the protein CSVPGGSNTGELFF.